The rows below give T cell receptor beta chains drawn from one sample of a study of blood T cell repertoires in COVID-19. Profiled with immunoSEQ multiplex PCR; TCRdb holds only in-frame clones, not every one. This table has around 67,000 clones, approximately 84% appearing once. The material sequenced was peripheral blood. The receptors derive from a man aged 65 to 85 with acute or convalescent COVID-19. Each CDR3 is given with its conserved first and last residue. The D gene is left open where the match is weak. Clone size appears in some rows only: once, few, many, or a class for an expanded clone.

clone_size j_call v_call d_call cdr3_aa cdr3_nt
. TRBJ1-1 TRBV6-5 . CASTRNTEAFF TGTGCCAGCACCAGGAACACTGAAGCTTTCTTT
. TRBJ2-7 TRBV11-1 TRBD2 CASSPPSGRAYEQYF TGTGCCAGCAGCCCGCCTAGCGGGAGGGCCTACGAGCAGTACTTC
. TRBJ1-5 TRBV27 . CASSITFRPQHF TGTGCCAGCAGTATAACTTTTCGGCCCCAGCATTTT
once TRBJ2-2 TRBV10-3 . CAISESTTANTGELFF TGTGCCATCAGTGAGTCGACAACGGCGAACACCGGGGAGCTGTTTTTT
. TRBJ2-3 TRBV10-1 TRBD2 CASSEGGRAATQYF TGCGCCAGCAGTGAAGGCGGGAGGGCAGCTACGCAGTATTTT
. TRBJ1-6 TRBV2 . CASSERAGGYNSPLHF TGTGCCAGCAGTGAGCGGGCCGGAGGATATAATTCACCCCTCCACTTT
many TRBJ2-3 TRBV2 TRBD1 CASSEQGTGGTDTQYF TGTGCCAGCAGTGAGCAGGGTACAGGGGGCACAGATACGCAGTATTTT
. TRBJ2-3 TRBV19 TRBD2 CASSAAGVSTDTQYF TGTGCCAGTAGTGCAGCGGGAGTGAGCACAGATACGCAGTATTTT
. TRBJ2-6 TRBV3-1/TRBV3-2 . CASSHLGSGANVLTF TGTGCCAGCAGCCACCTAGGCTCTGGGGCCAACGTCCTGACTTTC
. TRBJ2-2 TRBV29-1 TRBD1 CSGGTGRYPGELFF TGCAGCGGGGGGACAGGGCGGTATCCCGGGGAGCTGTTTTTT
. TRBJ1-6 TRBV9 TRBD1 CASSVDRGDSPLHF TGTGCCAGCAGCGTCGACAGGGGGGATTCACCCCTCCACTTT
. TRBJ1-2 TRBV3-1/TRBV3-2 . CASSQDGLQGMIGYTF TGTGCCAGCAGCCAAGATGGTTTGCAGGGGATGATTGGCTACACCTTC
. TRBJ2-5 TRBV5-1 . CASSLAGFQETQYF TGCGCCAGCAGCTTGGCGGGGTTCCAAGAGACCCAGTACTTC
. TRBJ1-2 TRBV3-1/TRBV3-2 TRBD1 CASSLHGAGGGGYTF TGTGCCAGCAGCCTCCATGGGGCAGGGGGCGGTGGCTACACCTTC
. TRBJ2-3 TRBV24-1 . CATGAGTYSTDTQYF TGTGCCACCGGGGCCGGGACATACAGCACAGATACGCAGTATTTT
. TRBJ1-5 TRBV18 TRBD1 CASSLGQGGQPQHF TGTGCCAGCTCACTGGGACAGGGAGGGCAGCCCCAGCATTTT
. TRBJ2-7 TRBV28 TRBD2 CASTPGGRVYEQYF TGTGCCAGCACCCCGGGGGGGAGGGTCTACGAGCAGTACTTC
. TRBJ1-4 TRBV5-1 . CASSLAPQSINEKLFF TGCGCCAGCAGCTTGGCCCCACAGTCCATTAATGAAAAACTGTTTTTT
few TRBJ2-5 TRBV14 TRBD2 CASSQDRLAGGETQYF TGTGCCAGCAGCCAAGATCGGCTAGCGGGAGGAGAGACCCAGTACTTC
. TRBJ2-2 TRBV28 . CASSFGLARTGELFF TGTGCCAGCAGTTTTGGATTAGCGAGAACCGGGGAGCTGTTTTTT
. TRBJ2-1 TRBV20-1 . CSAYDSNEQFF TGCAGTGCATACGACAGCAATGAGCAGTTCTTC
. TRBJ2-7 TRBV14 . CASSQQGGNYEQYF TGTGCCAGCAGCCAACAGGGGGGAAACTACGAGCAGTACTTC
. TRBJ1-4 TRBV5-1 . CASSFNGEAYEKLFF TGCGCCAGCAGCTTTAATGGGGAGGCCTATGAAAAACTGTTTTTT
. TRBJ2-7 TRBV3-1/TRBV3-2 . CASSLVRGGYEQYF TGTGCCAGCAGCCTGGTCAGGGGTGGATACGAGCAGTACTTC
. TRBJ2-2 TRBV3-1/TRBV3-2 TRBD1 CASSQDRGNRGTGELFF TGTGCCAGCAGCCAAGATCGTGGGAACAGGGGAACCGGGGAGCTGTTTTTT
. TRBJ2-2 TRBV29-1 . CSAYPPGTNTGELFF TGCAGCGCCTATCCCCCCGGGACGAACACCGGGGAGCTGTTTTTT
. TRBJ1-5 TRBV5-5 . CASSLGPFDQPQHF TGTGCCAGCAGCCTGGGGCCTTTTGATCAGCCCCAGCATTTT
. TRBJ2-5 TRBV24-1 TRBD1 CATSEEGQGDETQYF TGTGCCACCAGTGAGGAGGGACAGGGAGACGAGACCCAGTACTTC
. TRBJ2-2 TRBV15 . CATSREAVNTGELFF TGTGCCACCAGCAGAGAGGCGGTTAACACCGGGGAGCTGTTTTTT
. TRBJ2-7 TRBV5-4 . CASSATDRTYEQYF TGTGCCAGCAGCGCTACTGACAGAACCTACGAGCAGTACTTC
. TRBJ1-1 TRBV9 TRBD1 CASSAQGVTEAFF TGTGCCAGCAGCGCTCAGGGGGTGACTGAAGCTTTCTTT
many TRBJ2-1 TRBV7-9 TRBD1 CASSRPRTGGDNEQFF TGTGCCAGCAGCCGGCCCCGGACAGGGGGAGACAATGAGCAGTTCTTC
. TRBJ1-4 TRBV15 . CATSRGPPPEVEKLFF TGTGCCACCAGCAGAGGCCCCCCGCCAGAAGTTGAAAAACTGTTTTTT
. TRBJ2-7 TRBV28 TRBD2 CASSLISGRDEQYF TGTGCCAGCAGTTTGATTAGCGGGAGGGACGAGCAGTACTTC
. TRBJ2-2 TRBV29-1 . CSYNVGSGIGELFF TGCAGCTACAATGTTGGGTCAGGGATCGGGGAGCTGTTTTTT
. TRBJ1-2 TRBV10-3 TRBD1 CAISAQGAGGYTF TGTGCCATCAGTGCGCAGGGGGCTGGTGGCTACACCTTC
. TRBJ1-1 TRBV6-5 . CASSNRLEAFF TGTGCCAGCAGTAACAGGCTTGAAGCTTTCTTT
. TRBJ1-1 TRBV28 . CASSLQGRGGTEAFF TGTGCCAGCAGTTTACAGGGGCGGGGGGGCACTGAAGCTTTCTTT
. TRBJ2-7 TRBV11-2 . CASSPYRVGYYEQYF TGTGCCAGCAGCCCTTACAGGGTTGGCTACTACGAGCAGTACTTC
. TRBJ2-1 TRBV19 TRBD2 CASGGGAGNEQFF TGTGCCAGTGGCGGGGGGGCCGGGAATGAGCAGTTCTTC
few TRBJ1-2 TRBV12-3/TRBV12-4 . CASTRQGAGYTF TGTGCCAGCACCCGCCAGGGCGCAGGCTACACCTTC
. TRBJ2-7 TRBV11-2 TRBD1 CASSPPGTGVLYEQYF TGTGCCAGCAGCCCCCCCGGGACAGGGGTCCTCTACGAGCAGTACTTC
. TRBJ2-7 TRBV5-5 TRBD2 CASSAGLGTQVYEQYF TGTGCCAGCAGCGCGGGACTAGGGACCCAGGTCTACGAGCAGTACTTC
. TRBJ1-5 TRBV19 . CASSTDRLQGNQPQHF TGTGCCAGTAGTACTGACAGGTTACAGGGCAATCAGCCCCAGCATTTT
. TRBJ1-4 TRBV9 . CASSSHSATNEKLFF TGTGCCAGCAGCTCCCACAGTGCAACTAATGAAAAACTGTTTTTT
. TRBJ2-7 TRBV5-1 . CASSLGSGTYEQYF TGCGCCAGCAGCTTGGGGTCCGGGACCTACGAGCAGTACTTC
. TRBJ1-2 TRBV10-3 . CAISDPGGNYGYTF TGTGCCATCAGTGACCCAGGCGGGAACTATGGCTACACCTTC
. TRBJ1-4 TRBV19 . CASSMAGRGNEKLFF TGTGCCAGTAGTATGGCTGGGCGGGGGAATGAAAAACTGTTTTTT
. TRBJ2-7 TRBV7-2 . CASSFARYEQYF TGTGCCAGCAGCTTCGCCAGATACGAGCAGTACTTC
. TRBJ2-7 TRBV19 . CASTEEGRSYEQYF TGTGCCAGTACCGAGGAGGGACGATCCTACGAGCAGTACTTC